Reported below is one T cell receptor (beta chain). Its antigen is unknown. The source of the sample is a study of T cells after yellow fever vaccination. Study-level background: Researchers used SMART-Seq v4 Ultra Low Input to prepare fractions that had low cell numbers.

In making TCR cDNA, 5'RACE template switching added a universal primer site and UMIs to it. TCRdb ran MiXCR on the 5' RACE reads and lists one entry per CDR3 protein. The sample holds 400,000 to 450,000 distinct CDR3 sequences, 18% seen once. Regarding the study as a whole: Contaminants from the bulk population, in the form of abundant clonotypes, could be found in FACS-sorted repertoires. A minor fraction of clonotypes spanned both CD4 and CD8 compartments.

V was clipped by 7 bases and J by 1 base, with 11 bases between them. The V gene's germline CDR1 is MNHEY and CDR2 SMNVEV (reference sequence). This CDR3 is 14 amino acids long. The material sequenced was PBMCs, taken before the yellow fever booster vaccination. V and J are TRBV27 and TRBJ2-1; a weak D match, TRBD2 (6 bases). The sequence was obtained from a man aged 18 to 30 who received the YFV17D yellow fever vaccine. The CDR3 loop is CASNGRGSYNEQFF. The CDR3 DNA sequence: TGTGCCAGCAATGGACGGGGGTCCTACAATGAGCAGTTCTTC.